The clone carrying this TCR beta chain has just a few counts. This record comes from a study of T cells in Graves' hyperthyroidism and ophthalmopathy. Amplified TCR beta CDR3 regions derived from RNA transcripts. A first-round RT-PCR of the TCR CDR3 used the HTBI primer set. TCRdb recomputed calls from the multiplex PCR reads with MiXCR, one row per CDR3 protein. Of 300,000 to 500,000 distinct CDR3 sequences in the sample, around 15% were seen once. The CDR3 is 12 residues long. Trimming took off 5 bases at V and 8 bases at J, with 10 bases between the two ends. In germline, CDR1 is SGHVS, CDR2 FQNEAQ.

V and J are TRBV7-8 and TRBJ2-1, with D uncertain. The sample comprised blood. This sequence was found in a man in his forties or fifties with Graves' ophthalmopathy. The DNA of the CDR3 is TGTGCCAGCAGCCAGACGTACCATGAGCAGTTCTTC. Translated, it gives CASSQTYHEQFF.